This is a list of T cell receptor beta chains from one sample in a study of blood T cells in healthy people across ages. One entry per CDR3 protein results from TCRdb running MiXCR on the 5' RACE reads. The sample holds about 680,000 distinct CDR3 sequences; 45% to 50% are singletons and the top ten take roughly 31%. The sequenced sample was blood. The receptor set was obtained from a woman in her sixties in good health. Both conserved end residues are part of each CDR3. Fields, in order: D gene, V gene, clone size, J gene, CDR3 DNA, CDR3 protein. The D gene is left open where the match is weak. Only some rows state a clone size, as once, few, many or a class for expanded clones.

>.|TRBV7-8|.|TRBJ2-6
TGTGCCAGCAGCCCGGGACCTGGGGCCAACGTCCTGACTTTC
CASSPGPGANVLTF
>TRBD2|TRBV10-3|.|TRBJ2-1
TGTGCCATCAGTGACTCGGGACTAGCGGGAGTCCCGAGCTCCTACAATGAGCAGTTCTTC
CAISDSGLAGVPSSYNEQFF
>.|TRBV14|.|TRBJ2-3
TGTGCCTGCAGCCACTCGGGAGCGGATACGCAGTATTTT
CACSHSGADTQYF
>.|TRBV3-1|.|TRBJ2-7
TGTGCCAGCACCGACGGGGCAGTCACATCCTACGAGCAGTACTTC
CASTDGAVTSYEQYF
>.|TRBV10-3|once|TRBJ2-2
TGTGCCATCAGTGCTCGGGCTGCGGGGAACACCGGGGAGCTGTTTTTT
CAISARAAGNTGELFF
>.|TRBV20-1|.|TRBJ2-3
TGCAGTGCTTATAGAATAGCGGTCACAGATGCGCAGTATTTT
CSAYRIAVTDAQYF
>.|TRBV27|.|TRBJ1-2
TGTGCCAGCAACCATGGCCACACCTTC
CASNHGHTF
>.|TRBV7-2|.|TRBJ2-4
TGTGCCAGCAGCTCTGCCAGCGGCCAAACAGCCAAAAACATTCAGTACTTC
CASSSASGQTAKNIQYF
>.|TRBV7-9|many|TRBJ2-7
TGTGCCAGCAGTTCTCAAACCTACGAGCAGTACTTC
CASSSQTYEQYF
>.|TRBV4-3|few|TRBJ2-1
TGCGCCAGCAGCCGGGGGGTTAAGGACAATGAGCAGTTCTTC
CASSRGVKDNEQFF
>TRBD2|TRBV28|.|TRBJ2-5
TGTGCCAGCAGTTTCGGCAGTAGCGGGAGGGACTACTTC
CASSFGSSGRDYF
>.|TRBV21-1|.|TRBJ2-7
TGTGCCAGTATCGGAGAGCGGCATTGGGAGCAGTACTTC
CASIGERHWEQYF
>.|TRBV7-2|.|TRBJ2-1
TGTGCCAGCAGCTTACGCGGGACCAAGTACAATGAGCAGTTCTTC
CASSLRGTKYNEQFF
>.|TRBV27|.|TRBJ1-6
TGTGCCAGCAGTTTAGCTTTTGCAGGGCTGGTTTCACCCCCCCACTTT
CASSLAFAGLVSPPHF
>.|TRBV5-1|.|TRBJ2-2
TGCGCCAGCAGCCTTCCTCTGGCCGGGGCGAACACCGGGGAGCTGTTTTTT
CASSLPLAGANTGELFF
>TRBD2|TRBV7-2|.|TRBJ2-7
TGTGCCGGCAGCTTAAAACCGTCCGGGACTAGCGGGATAGAGCAGTACTTC
CAGSLKPSGTSGIEQYF
>TRBD2|TRBV9|.|TRBJ2-1
TGTGCCAGCTCACTCCTGGGGACTAGCGCAAGTTACAATGAGCAGTTCTTC
CASSLLGTSASYNEQFF
>.|TRBV7-9|.|TRBJ1-3
TGTGCCAGCAGCGTTCTGGACAGTTCATTCGCCATATATTTT
CASSVLDSSFAIYF
>.|TRBV4-1|.|TRBJ2-7
TGCGCCAGCAGCCAAGCGACGCCTACGGGGCGCCTCGAGCAGTACTTC
CASSQATPTGRLEQYF
>.|TRBV6-2/TRBV6-3|.|TRBJ2-7
TGTGCCAGCAAGTCAGGTTATGGATTAAGCTCCTACGAGCAGTACTTC
CASKSGYGLSSYEQYF
>.|TRBV4-3|many|TRBJ2-5
TGCGCCAGCAGCCAAGTTGACCAGGGCCGAGAGACCCAGTACTTC
CASSQVDQGRETQYF
>.|TRBV25-1|few|TRBJ2-1
TGTGCCAGCAGTGAATTTAAGGGAACCTACAATGAGCAGTTCTTC
CASSEFKGTYNEQFF
>TRBD2|TRBV2|few|TRBJ2-7
TGTGCCAGCGGGACTAGCGGAAAGGAGCAGTACTTC
CASGTSGKEQYF
>.|TRBV2|.|TRBJ2-1
TGTGCCAGCACTAAGGGGAGGGGGCTCAATGAGCAGTTCTTC
CASTKGRGLNEQFF
>.|TRBV27|few|TRBJ2-3
TGTGCCAGCAGTTTAAGGCAGGGGAGGGCAGATACGCAGTATTTT
CASSLRQGRADTQYF
>TRBD2|TRBV5-1|.|TRBJ2-7
TGCGCCAGCAGCTTGTTCCCGGGAAATCGGGGGGGCCACGAGCAGTACTTC
CASSLFPGNRGGHEQYF
>.|TRBV20-1|.|TRBJ1-4
TGCAGTGCCATTGGGGGACAAGCTGCAACTAATGAAAAACTGTTTTTT
CSAIGGQAATNEKLFF
>.|TRBV12-3/TRBV12-4|few|TRBJ2-1
TGTGCCAGCAGTCCCTGGGGCGGGACTGAGCAGTTCTTC
CASSPWGGTEQFF
>TRBD2|TRBV20-1|many|TRBJ2-7
TGCAGTGCGGGCTCGACTAGCGGGAAGGGCGAGCAGTACTTC
CSAGSTSGKGEQYF
>.|TRBV20-1|many|TRBJ2-7
TGCAGTGCTTTCGGTAGCGGAGGTTCCTACGAGCAGTACTTC
CSAFGSGGSYEQYF
>.|TRBV29-1|.|TRBJ2-1
TGCAGCGTACCAAGGGCGCTCAATGAGCAGTTCTTC
CSVPRALNEQFF
>.|TRBV28|.|TRBJ2-7
TGTGCCAGCAGTCATTTTCGTTGGCAGGACTCCTACAATGAGCAGTACTTC
CASSHFRWQDSYNEQYF
>TRBD2|TRBV12-3/TRBV12-4|.|TRBJ2-3
TGTGCCAGCAGGACAAGGACTAGCGGGAGTGCAGATACGCAGTATTTT
CASRTRTSGSADTQYF
>.|TRBV7-3|few|TRBJ2-3
TGTGCCAGCAGCTTAAGTCCGACAGATACGCAGTATTTT
CASSLSPTDTQYF
>TRBD1|TRBV7-8|few|TRBJ1-1
TGTGCCAGCAGCCTTGGGACAGGGAGGACTGAAGCTTTCTTT
CASSLGTGRTEAFF
>.|TRBV19|.|TRBJ2-1
TGTGCCAGTAGGGAGGGGCTAAGACAGTTCTTC
CASREGLRQFF
>TRBD2|TRBV5-6|.|TRBJ2-3
TGTGCCAGCAGCTTTGGGACTAGCGGTTTAACAGATACGCAGTATTTT
CASSFGTSGLTDTQYF
>.|TRBV28|few|TRBJ2-7
TGTGCCAGCAGTTGGCCGCGGGGACAAGCACCCGAGCAGTACTTC
CASSWPRGQAPEQYF
>.|TRBV7-9|.|TRBJ2-5
TGTGCCAGCACCCTTAGCGGAAACGATCAAGAGACCCAGTACTTC
CASTLSGNDQETQYF
>TRBD1|TRBV5-1|.|TRBJ2-3
TGCGCCAGCACTCAGGGGGCAAGCACAGATACGCAGTATTTT
CASTQGASTDTQYF